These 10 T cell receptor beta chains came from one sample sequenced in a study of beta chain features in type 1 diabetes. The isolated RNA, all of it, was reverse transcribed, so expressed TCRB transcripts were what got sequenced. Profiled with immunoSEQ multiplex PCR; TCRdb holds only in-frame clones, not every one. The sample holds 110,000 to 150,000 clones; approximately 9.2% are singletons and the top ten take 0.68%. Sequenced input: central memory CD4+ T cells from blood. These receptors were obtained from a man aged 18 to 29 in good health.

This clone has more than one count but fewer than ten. CDR3 DNA sequence: TGTGCCAGCAGAACGGGGGTCATCACCGGGGAGCTGTTTTTT. It codes for CASRTGVITGELFF. V is TRBV7-2 and J is TRBJ2-2; D perhaps matches TRBD2 (6 bases). This CDR3 has 14 amino acids. CDR1 is SGHTA, CDR2 FQGNSA, per germline. V was pared by 6 bases and J by 4 bases, with 12 bases between.

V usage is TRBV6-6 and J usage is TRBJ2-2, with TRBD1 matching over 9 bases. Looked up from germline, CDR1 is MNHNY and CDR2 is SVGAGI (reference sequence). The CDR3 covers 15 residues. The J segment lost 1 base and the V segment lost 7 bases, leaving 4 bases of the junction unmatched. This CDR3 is CASTSGQGNTGELFF. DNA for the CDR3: TGTGCCAGCACCTCGGGACAGGGGAACACCGGGGAGCTGTTTTTT.

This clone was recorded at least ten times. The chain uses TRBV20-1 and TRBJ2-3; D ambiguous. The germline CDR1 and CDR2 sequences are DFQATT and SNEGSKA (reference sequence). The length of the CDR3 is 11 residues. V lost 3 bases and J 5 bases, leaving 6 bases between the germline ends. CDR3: CSASLRDTQYF. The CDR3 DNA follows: TGCAGTGCTAGTTTGCGAGATACGCAGTATTTT.

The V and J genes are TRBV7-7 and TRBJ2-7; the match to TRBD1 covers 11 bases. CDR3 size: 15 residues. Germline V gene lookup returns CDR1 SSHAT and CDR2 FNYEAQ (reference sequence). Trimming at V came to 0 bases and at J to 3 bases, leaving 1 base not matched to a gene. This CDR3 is CASSLAGTGGYEQYF. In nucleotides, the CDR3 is TGTGCCAGCAGCTTAGCGGGGACAGGGGGCTACGAGCAGTACTTC.

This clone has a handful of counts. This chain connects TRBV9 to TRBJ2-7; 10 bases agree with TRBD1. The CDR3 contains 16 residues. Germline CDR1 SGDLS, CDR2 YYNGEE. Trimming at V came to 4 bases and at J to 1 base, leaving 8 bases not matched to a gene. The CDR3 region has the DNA TGTGCCAGCAGCCGTGATTCGGGACAGGGGTCCTACGAGCAGTACTTC. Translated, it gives CASSRDSGQGSYEQYF. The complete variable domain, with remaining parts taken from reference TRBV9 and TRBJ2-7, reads DSGVTQTPKHLITATGQRVTLRCSPRSGDLSVYWYQQSLDQGLQFLIQYYNGEERAKGNILERFSAQQFPDLHSELNLSSLELGDSALYFCASSRDSGQGSYEQYFGPGTRLTVT.

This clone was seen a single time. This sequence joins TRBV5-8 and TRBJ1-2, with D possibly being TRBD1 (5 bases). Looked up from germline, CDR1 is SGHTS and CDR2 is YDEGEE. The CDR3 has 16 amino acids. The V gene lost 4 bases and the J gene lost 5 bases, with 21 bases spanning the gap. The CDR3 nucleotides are TGTGCCAGCAGCATCTTGACCCCAGGGTTGCGTTATGGCTACACCTTC. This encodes CASSILTPGLRYGYTF.

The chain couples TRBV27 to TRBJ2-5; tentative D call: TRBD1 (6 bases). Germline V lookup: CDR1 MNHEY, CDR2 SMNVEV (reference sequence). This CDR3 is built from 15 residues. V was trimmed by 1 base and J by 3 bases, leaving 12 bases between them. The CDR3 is CASSLFGQWKETQYF. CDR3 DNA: TGTGCCAGCAGTTTATTTGGACAGTGGAAAGAGACCCAGTACTTC.

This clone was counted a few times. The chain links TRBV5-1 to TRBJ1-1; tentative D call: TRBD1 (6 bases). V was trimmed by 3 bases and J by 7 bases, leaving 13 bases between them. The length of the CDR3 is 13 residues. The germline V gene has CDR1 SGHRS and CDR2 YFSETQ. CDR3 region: CASSSREGGEAFF. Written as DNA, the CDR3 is TGCGCCAGCAGCTCCAGGGAAGGGGGTGAAGCTTTCTTT. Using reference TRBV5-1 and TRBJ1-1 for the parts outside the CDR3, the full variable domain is KAGVTQTPRYLIKTRGQQVTLSCSPISGHRSVSWYQQTPGQGLQFLFEYFSETQRNKGNFPGRFSGRQFSNSRSEMNVSTLELGDSALYLCASSSREGGEAFFGQGTRLTVV.

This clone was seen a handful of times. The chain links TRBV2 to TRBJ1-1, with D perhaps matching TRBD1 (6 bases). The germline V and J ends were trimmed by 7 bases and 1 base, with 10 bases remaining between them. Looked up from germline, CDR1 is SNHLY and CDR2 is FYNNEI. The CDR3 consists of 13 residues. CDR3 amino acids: CASNLQGNTEAFF. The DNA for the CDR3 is TGTGCCAGCAATTTACAGGGGAACACTGAAGCTTTCTTT.

Written as DNA, the CDR3 is TGTGCCAGCAGCCCAGGACTAGCGGGGGGTTCAGATACGCAGTATTTT. Translating gives CASSPGLAGGSDTQYF. V and J are TRBV7-6 and TRBJ2-3; 14 positions match TRBD2. J lost 4 bases, V lost 5 bases, and 5 bases had no gene match. CDR1 and CDR2 from the germline V gene are SGHVS and FNYEAQ. The CDR3 runs to 16 residues.